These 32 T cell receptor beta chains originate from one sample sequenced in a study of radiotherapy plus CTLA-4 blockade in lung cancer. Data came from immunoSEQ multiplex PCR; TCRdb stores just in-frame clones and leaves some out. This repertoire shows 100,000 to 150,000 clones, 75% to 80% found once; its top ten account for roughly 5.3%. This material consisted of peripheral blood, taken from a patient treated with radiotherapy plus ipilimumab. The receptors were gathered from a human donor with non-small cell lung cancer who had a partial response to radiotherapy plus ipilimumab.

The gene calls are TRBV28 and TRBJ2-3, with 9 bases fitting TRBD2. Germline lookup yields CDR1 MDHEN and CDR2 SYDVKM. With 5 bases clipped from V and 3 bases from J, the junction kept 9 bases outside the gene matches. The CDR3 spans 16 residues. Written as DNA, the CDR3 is TGTGCCAGCAGTCCCCGTGGGGCGGGAGGGACAGATACGCAGTATTTT. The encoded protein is CASSPRGAGGTDTQYF.

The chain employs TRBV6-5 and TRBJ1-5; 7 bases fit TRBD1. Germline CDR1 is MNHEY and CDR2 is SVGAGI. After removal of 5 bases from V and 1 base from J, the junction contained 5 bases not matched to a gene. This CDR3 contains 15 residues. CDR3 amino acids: CASSPTGVSNQPQHF. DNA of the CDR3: TGTGCCAGCAGTCCCACAGGGGTCAGCAATCAGCCCCAGCATTTT.

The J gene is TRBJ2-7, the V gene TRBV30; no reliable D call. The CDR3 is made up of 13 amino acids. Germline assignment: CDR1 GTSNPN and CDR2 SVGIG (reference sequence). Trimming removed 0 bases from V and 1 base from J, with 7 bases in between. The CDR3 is CAWSVARSYEQYF. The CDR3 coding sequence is TGTGCCTGGAGTGTAGCGAGGTCCTACGAGCAGTACTTC. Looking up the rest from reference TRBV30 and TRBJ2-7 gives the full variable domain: SQTIHQWPATLVQPVGSPLSLECTVEGTSNPNLYWYRQAAGRGLQLLFYSVGIGQISSEVPQNLSASRPQDRQFILSSKKLLLSDSGFYLCAWSVARSYEQYFGPGTRLTVT.

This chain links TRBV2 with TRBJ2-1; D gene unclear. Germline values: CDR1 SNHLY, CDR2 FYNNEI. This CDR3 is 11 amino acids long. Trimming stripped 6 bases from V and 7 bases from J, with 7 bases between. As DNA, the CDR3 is TGTGCCAGCAGCGGGTTTAATGAGCAGTTCTTC. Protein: CASSGFNEQFF.

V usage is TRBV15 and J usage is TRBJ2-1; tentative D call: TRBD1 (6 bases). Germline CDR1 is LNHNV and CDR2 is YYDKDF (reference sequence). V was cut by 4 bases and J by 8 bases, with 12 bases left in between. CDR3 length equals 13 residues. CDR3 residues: CATSISRGYEQFF. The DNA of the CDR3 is TGTGCCACCAGCATCTCAAGGGGGTATGAGCAGTTCTTC.

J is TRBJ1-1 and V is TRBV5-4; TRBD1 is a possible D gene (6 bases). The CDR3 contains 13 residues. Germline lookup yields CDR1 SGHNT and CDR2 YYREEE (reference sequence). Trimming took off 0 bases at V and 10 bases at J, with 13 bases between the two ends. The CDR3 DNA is TGTGCCAGCAGCTTGGATGGACAGCTTGGAGCTTTCTTT. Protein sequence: CASSLDGQLGAFF.

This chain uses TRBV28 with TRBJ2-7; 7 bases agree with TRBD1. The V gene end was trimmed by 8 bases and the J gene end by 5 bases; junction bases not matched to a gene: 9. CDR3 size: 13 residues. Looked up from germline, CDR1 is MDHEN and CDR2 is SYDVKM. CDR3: CASERTGGHEQYV. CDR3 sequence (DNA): TGTGCCAGCGAGAGGACAGGTGGACACGAGCAGTACGTC.

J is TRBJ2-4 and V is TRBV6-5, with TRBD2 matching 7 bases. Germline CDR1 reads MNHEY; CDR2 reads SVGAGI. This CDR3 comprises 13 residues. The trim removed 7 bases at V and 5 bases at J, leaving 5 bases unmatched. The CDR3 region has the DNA TGTGCCAGCACCGCTGCGGGGGAAAACATTCAGTACTTC. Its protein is CASTAAGENIQYF.

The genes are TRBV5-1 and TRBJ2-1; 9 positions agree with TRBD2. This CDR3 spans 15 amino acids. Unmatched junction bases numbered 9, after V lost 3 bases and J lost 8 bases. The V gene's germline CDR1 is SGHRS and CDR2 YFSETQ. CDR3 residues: CASSWLAGDGDEQFF. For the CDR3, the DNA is TGCGCCAGCAGCTGGTTAGCGGGAGACGGGGATGAGCAGTTCTTC.

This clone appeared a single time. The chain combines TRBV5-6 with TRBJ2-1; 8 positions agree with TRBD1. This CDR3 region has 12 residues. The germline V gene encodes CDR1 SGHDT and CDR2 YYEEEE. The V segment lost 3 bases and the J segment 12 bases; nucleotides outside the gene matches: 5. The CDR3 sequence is CASSSLTGVQFF. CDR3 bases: TGTGCCAGCAGCTCGTTGACAGGGGTGCAGTTCTTC.

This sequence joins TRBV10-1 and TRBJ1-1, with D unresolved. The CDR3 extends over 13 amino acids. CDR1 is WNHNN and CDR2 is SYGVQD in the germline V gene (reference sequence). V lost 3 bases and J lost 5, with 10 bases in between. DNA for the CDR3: TGCGCCAGCAGTGACCCGCCGGGGACTGAAGCTTTCTTT. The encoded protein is CASSDPPGTEAFF.

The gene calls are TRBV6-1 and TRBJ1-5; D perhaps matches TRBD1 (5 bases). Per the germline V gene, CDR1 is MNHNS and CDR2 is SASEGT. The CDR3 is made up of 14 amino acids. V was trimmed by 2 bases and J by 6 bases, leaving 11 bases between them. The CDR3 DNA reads TGTGCCAGCAGTGAAAGTACAGGAGCTCAGCCCCAGCATTTT. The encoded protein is CASSESTGAQPQHF.

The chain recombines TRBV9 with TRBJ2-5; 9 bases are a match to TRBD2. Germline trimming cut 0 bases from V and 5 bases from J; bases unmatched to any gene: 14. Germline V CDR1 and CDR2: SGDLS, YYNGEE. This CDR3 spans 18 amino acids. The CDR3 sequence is CASSVGFGGGRARETQYF. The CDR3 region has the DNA TGTGCCAGCAGCGTAGGATTTGGTGGCGGGAGGGCCCGGGAGACCCAGTACTTC.

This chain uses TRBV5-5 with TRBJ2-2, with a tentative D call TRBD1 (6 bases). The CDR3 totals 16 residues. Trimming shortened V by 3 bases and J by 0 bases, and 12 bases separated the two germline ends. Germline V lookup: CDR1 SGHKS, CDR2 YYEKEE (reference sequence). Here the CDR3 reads CASSWGQGSNTGELFF. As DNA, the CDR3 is TGTGCCAGCAGCTGGGGGCAGGGATCGAACACCGGGGAGCTGTTTTTT.

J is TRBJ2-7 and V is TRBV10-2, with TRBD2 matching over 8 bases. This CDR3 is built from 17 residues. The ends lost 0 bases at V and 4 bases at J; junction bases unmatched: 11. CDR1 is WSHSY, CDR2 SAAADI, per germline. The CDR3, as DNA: TGCGCCAGCAGTGAGTCGGCATTGAGCGGGAGAGGATACGAGCAGTACTTC. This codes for CASSESALSGRGYEQYF.

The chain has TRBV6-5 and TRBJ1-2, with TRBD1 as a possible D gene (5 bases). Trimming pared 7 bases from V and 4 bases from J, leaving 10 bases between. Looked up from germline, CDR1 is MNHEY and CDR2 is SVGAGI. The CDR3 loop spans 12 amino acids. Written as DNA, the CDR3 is TGTGCCAGCATCGGGGGAGCCTATGGCTACACCTTC. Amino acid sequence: CASIGGAYGYTF.

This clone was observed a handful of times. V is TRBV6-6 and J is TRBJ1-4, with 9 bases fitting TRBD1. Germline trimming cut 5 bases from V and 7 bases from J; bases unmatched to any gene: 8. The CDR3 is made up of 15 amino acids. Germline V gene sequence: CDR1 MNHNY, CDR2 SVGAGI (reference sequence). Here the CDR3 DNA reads TGTGCCAGCAGTCCATACAGGGGGCTATTTGAAAAACTGTTTTTT. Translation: CASSPYRGLFEKLFF.

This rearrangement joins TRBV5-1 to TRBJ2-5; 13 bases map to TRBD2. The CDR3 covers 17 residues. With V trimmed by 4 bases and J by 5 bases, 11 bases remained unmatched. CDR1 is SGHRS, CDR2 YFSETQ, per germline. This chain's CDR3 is CASSRGTSGKGWETQYF. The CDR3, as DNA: TGCGCCAGCAGCCGAGGGACTAGCGGGAAAGGGTGGGAGACCCAGTACTTC.

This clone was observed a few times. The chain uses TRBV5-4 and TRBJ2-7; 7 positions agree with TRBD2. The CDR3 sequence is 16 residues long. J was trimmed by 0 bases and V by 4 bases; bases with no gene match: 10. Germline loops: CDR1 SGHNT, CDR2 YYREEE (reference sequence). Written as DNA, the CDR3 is TGTGCCAGCAGCCACCAGACTAGCCTCATCTCCTACGAGCAGTACTTC. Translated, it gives CASSHQTSLISYEQYF. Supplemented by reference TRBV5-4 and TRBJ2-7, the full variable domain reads ETGVTQSPTHLIKTRGQQVTLRCSSQSGHNTVSWYQQALGQGPQFIFQYYREEENGRGNFPPRFSGLQFPNYSSELNVNALELDDSALYLCASSHQTSLISYEQYFGPGTRLTVT.

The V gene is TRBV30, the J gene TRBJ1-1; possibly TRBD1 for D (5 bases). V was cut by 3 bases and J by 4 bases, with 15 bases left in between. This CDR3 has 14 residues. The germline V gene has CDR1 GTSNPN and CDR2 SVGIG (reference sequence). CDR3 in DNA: TGTGCCTGGAGCGGGACCCGGGGAGGCACTGAAGCTTTCTTT. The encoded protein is CAWSGTRGGTEAFF.

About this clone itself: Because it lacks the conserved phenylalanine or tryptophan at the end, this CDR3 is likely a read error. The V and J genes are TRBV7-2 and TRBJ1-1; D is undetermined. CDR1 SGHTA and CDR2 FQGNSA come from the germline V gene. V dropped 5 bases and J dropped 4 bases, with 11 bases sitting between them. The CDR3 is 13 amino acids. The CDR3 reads CASSDAGSTEAFL. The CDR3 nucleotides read TGTGCCAGCAGCGACGCCGGGAGCACTGAAGCTTTCCTT.

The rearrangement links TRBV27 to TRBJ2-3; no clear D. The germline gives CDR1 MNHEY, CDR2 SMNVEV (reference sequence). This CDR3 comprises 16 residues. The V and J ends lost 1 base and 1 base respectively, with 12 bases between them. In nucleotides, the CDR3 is TGTGCCAGCAGTTTATACGCCCAAGAGGGCACAGATACGCAGTATTTT. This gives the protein CASSLYAQEGTDTQYF.

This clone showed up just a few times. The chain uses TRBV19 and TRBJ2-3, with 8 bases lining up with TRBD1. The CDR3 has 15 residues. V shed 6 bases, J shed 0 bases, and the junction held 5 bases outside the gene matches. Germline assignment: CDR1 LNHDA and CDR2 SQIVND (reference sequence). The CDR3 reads CASSSTGVSTDTQYF. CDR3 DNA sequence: TGTGCCAGTAGCTCGACAGGGGTAAGCACAGATACGCAGTATTTT.

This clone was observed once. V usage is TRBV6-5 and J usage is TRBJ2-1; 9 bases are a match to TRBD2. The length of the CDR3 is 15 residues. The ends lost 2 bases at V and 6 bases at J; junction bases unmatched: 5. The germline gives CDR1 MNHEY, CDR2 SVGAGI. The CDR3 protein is CASSYAGGPTNEQFF. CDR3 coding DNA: TGTGCCAGCAGTTACGCGGGAGGGCCTACCAATGAGCAGTTCTTC.

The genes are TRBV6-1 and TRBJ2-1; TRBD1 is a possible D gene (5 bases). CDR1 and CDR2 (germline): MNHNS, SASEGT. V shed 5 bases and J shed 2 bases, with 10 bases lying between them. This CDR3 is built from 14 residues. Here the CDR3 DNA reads TGTGCCAGCAGTCGGTCGGACACCTACAATGAGCAGTTCTTC. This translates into CASSRSDTYNEQFF.

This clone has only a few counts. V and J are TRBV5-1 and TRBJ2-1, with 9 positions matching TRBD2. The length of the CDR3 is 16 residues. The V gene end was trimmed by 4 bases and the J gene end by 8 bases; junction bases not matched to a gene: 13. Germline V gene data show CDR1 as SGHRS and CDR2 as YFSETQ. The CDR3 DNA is TGCGCCAGCAGCCGGAGGGCTAGCGGGATAGGGGATGAGCAGTTCTTC. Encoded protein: CASSRRASGIGDEQFF.

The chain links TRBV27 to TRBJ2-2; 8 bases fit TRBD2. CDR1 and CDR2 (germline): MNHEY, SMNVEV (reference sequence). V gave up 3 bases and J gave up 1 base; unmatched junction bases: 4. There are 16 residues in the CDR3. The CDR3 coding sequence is TGTGCCAGCAGTTTTCTCGCGGGAGGGAACACCGGGGAGCTGTTTTTT. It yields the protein CASSFLAGGNTGELFF.

CDR3 amino acids: CASSYGTVRPQFF. CDR3 sequence (DNA): TGTGCCAGCAGTTATGGGACAGTCCGACCGCAGTTCTTC. V and J are TRBV28 and TRBJ2-1, with TRBD1 identical over 7 bases. Looked up from germline, CDR1 is MDHEN and CDR2 is SYDVKM. CDR3 length equals 13 residues. V was clipped by 4 bases and J by 12 bases; unmatched bases: 9.

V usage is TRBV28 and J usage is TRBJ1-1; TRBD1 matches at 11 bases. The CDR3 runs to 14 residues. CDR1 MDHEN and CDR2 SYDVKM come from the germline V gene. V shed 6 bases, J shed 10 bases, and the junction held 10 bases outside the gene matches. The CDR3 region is CASRVPGQGEGAFF. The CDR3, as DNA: TGTGCCAGCAGAGTCCCGGGACAGGGGGAGGGAGCTTTCTTT.

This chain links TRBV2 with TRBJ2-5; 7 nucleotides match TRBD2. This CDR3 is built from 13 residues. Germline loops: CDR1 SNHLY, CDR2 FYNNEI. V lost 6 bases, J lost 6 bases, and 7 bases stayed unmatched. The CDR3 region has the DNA TGTGCCAGCAGCAGCGGCGGGAGACAGACCCAGTACTTC. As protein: CASSSGGRQTQYF.

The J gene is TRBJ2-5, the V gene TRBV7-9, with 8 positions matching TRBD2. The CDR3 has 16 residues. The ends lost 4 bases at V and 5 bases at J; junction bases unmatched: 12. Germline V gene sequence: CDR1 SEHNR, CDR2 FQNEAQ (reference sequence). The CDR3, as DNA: TGTGCCAGCAGCTCACTTTGGGGCGGGAGGACTGAGACCCAGTACTTC. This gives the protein CASSSLWGGRTETQYF.

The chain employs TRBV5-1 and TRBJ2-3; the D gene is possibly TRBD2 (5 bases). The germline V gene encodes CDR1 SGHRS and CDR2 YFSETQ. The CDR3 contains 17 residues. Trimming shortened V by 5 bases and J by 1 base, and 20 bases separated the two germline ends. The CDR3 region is CASSLGVVTTGTDTQYF. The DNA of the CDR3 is TGCGCCAGCAGTCTTGGAGTAGTGACTACTGGCACAGATACGCAGTATTTT.